The next 2 T cell receptor beta chains were all read from a single sample in a study of CD8 T cells in Susac syndrome. When the RNA was reverse transcribed, random hexamers were used with an input of roughly 0.45 to 1 ug. TCRdb re-called the immunoSEQ multiplex PCR reads through MiXCR, storing one row per CDR3 protein. The sample comprises some 300,000 distinct CDR3 sequences, 70% to 90% of which are singletons, and approximately 0.11% rests with the top ten. Sequencing was performed on CD8+ T cells from PBMCs. Source of these receptors: a human donor with multiple sclerosis.

The chain carries TRBV6-5 and TRBJ2-7, with 8 bases aligning to TRBD2. There are 15 residues in the CDR3. V lost 5 bases to trimming and J lost 4 bases; unmatched junction nucleotides: 10. In germline, CDR1 is MNHEY, CDR2 SVGAGI. The CDR3 reads CASSRAFSGAYEQYF. In DNA, the CDR3 is TGTGCCAGCAGTCGAGCCTTTAGCGGGGCTTACGAGCAGTACTTC.

This clonotype has just one count. The V and J genes are TRBV9 and TRBJ2-6; 8 nucleotides align to TRBD1. Germline V gene lookup returns CDR1 SGDLS and CDR2 YYNGEE. With V trimmed by 3 bases and J by 0 bases, 14 bases remained unmatched. The CDR3 loop spans 20 amino acids. The CDR3 sequence: CASSDKVTGDRDSGANVLTF. DNA for the CDR3: TGTGCCAGCAGCGACAAAGTGACAGGGGACCGAGACTCTGGGGCCAACGTCCTGACTTTC.